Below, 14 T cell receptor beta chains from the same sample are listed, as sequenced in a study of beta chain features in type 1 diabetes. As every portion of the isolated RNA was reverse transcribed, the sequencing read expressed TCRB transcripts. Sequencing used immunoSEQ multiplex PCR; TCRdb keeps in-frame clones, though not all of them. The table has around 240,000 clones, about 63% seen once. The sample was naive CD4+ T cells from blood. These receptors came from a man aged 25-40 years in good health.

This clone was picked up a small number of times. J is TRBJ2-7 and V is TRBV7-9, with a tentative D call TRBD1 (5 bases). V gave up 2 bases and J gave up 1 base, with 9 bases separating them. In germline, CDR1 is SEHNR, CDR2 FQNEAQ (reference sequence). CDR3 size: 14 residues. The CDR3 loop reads CASSLPGPSYEQYF. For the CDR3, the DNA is TGTGCCAGCAGCTTACCAGGGCCTTCCTACGAGCAGTACTTC.

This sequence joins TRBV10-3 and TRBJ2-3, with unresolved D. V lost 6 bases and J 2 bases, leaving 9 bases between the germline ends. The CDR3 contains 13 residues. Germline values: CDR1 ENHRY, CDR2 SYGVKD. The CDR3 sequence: CAIRAGDTDTQYF. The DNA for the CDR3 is TGTGCCATCAGGGCTGGGGACACAGATACGCAGTATTTT.

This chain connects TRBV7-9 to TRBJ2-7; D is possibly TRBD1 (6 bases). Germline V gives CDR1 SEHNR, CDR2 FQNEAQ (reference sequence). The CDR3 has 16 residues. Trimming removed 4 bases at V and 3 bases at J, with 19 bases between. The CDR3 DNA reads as TGTGCCAGCAGCTCCCGCTTACAGGGAATGAGCTACGAGCAGTACTTC. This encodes CASSSRLQGMSYEQYF.

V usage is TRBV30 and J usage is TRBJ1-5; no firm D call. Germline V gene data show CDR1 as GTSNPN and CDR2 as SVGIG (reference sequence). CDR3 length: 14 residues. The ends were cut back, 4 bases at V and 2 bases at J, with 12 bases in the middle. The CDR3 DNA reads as TGTGCCTGGAACGGGGAGGGTCGCAATCAGCCCCAGCATTTT. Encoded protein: CAWNGEGRNQPQHF. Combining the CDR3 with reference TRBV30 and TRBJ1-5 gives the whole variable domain SQTIHQWPATLVQPVGSPLSLECTVEGTSNPNLYWYRQAAGRGLQLLFYSVGIGQISSEVPQNLSASRPQDRQFILSSKKLLLSDSGFYLCAWNGEGRNQPQHFGDGTRLSIL.

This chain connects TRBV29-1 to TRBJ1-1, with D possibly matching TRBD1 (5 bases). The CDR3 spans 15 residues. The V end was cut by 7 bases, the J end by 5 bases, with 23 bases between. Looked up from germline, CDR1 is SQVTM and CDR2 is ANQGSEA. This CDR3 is CSAEEQAGPGTEAFF. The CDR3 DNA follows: TGCAGCGCAGAGGAACAGGCGGGACCGGGGACTGAAGCTTTCTTT.

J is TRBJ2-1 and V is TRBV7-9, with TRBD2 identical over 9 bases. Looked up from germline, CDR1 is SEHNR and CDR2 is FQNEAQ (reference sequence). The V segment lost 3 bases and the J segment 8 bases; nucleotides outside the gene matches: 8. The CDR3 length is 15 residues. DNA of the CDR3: TGTGCCAGCAGCTTGGGACTAGCAGAAAGCGATGAGCAGTTCTTC. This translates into CASSLGLAESDEQFF.

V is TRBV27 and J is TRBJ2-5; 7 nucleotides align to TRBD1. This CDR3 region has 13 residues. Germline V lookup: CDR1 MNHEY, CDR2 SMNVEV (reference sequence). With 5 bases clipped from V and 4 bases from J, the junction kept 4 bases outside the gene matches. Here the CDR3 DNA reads TGTGCCAGCAGTCTTAACAGGGGAGAGACCCAGTACTTC. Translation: CASSLNRGETQYF.

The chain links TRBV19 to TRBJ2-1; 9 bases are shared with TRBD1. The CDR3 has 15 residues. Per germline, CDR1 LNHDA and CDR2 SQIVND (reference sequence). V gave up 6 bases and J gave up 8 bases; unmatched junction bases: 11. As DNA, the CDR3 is TGTGCCAGTAGCCGAACGGGACAGGGTACGGATGAGCAGTTCTTC. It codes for CASSRTGQGTDEQFF.

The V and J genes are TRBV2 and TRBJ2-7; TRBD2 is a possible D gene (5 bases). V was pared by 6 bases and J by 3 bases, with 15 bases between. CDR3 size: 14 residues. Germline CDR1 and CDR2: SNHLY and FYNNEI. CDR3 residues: CASRRTGFNYEQYF. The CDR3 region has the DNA TGTGCCAGCAGGAGGACGGGATTCAACTACGAGCAGTACTTC.

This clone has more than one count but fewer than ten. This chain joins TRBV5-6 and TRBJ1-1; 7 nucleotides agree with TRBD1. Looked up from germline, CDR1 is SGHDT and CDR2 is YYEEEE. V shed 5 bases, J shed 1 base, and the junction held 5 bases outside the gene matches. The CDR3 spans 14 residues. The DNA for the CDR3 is TGTGCCAGCAGAGCGACAGGGAAGAACACTGAAGCTTTCTTT. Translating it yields CASRATGKNTEAFF.

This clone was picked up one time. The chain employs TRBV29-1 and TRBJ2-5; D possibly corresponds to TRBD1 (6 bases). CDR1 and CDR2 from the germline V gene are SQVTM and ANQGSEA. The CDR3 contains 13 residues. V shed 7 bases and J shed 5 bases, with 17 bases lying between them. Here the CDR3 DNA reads TGCAGCGGCGTACAGGGTGATGGGGAGACCCAGTACTTC. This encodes CSGVQGDGETQYF. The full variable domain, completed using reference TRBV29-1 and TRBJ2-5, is SAVISQKPSRDICQRGTSLTIQCQVDSQVTMMFWYRQQPGQSLTLIATANQGSEATYESGFVIDKFPISRPNLTFSTLTVSNMSPEDSSIYLCSGVQGDGETQYFGPGTRLLVL.

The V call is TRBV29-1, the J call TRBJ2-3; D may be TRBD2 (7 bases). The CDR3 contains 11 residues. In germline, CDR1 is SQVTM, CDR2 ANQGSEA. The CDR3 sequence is CGGANTDTQYF. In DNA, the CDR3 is TGCGGGGGGGCGAACACAGATACGCAGTATTTT.

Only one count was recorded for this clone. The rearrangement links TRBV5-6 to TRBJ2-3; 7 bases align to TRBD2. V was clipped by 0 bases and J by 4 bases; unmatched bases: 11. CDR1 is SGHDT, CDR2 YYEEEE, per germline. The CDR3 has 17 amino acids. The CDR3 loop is CASSLVRGRARADTQYF. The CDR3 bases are TGTGCCAGCAGCTTGGTGCGTGGGAGGGCCAGGGCAGATACGCAGTATTTT. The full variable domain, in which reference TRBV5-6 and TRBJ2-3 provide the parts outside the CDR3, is DAGVTQSPTHLIKTRGQQVTLRCSPKSGHDTVSWYQQALGQGPQFIFQYYEEEERQRGNFPDRFSGHQFPNYSSELNVNALLLGDSALYLCASSLVRGRARADTQYFGPGTRLTVL.

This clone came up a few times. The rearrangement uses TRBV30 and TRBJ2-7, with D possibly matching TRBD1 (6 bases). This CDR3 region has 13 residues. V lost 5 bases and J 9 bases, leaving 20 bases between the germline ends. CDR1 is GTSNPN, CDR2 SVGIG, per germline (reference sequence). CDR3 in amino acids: CAWGDRYLRGQYF. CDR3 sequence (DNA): TGTGCCTGGGGTGACAGGTATCTACGAGGGCAGTACTTC.